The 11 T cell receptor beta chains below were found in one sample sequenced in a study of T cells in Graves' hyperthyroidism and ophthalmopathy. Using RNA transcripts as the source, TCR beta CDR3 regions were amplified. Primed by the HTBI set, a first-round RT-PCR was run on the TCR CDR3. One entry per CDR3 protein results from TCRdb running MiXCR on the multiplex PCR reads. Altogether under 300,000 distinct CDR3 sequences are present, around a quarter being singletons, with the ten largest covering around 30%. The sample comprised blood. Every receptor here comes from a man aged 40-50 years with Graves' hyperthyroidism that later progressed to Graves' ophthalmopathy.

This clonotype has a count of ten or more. In nucleotides, the CDR3 is TGCGCCAGCAGCCAAGATCGAGCTATCAATCAGCCCCAGCATTTT. This encodes CASSQDRAINQPQHF. This rearrangement joins TRBV4-1 to TRBJ1-5; D is unresolved. CDR3 length: 15 residues. Trimming pared 0 bases from V and 3 bases from J, leaving 9 bases between. CDR1 and CDR2 (germline): MGHRA, YSYEKL.

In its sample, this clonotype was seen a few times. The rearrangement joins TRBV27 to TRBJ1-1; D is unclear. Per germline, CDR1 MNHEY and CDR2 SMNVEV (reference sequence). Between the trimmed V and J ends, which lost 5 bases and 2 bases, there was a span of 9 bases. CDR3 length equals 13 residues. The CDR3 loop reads CASSPLINTEAFF. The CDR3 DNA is TGTGCCAGCAGTCCACTCATAAACACTGAAGCTTTCTTT.

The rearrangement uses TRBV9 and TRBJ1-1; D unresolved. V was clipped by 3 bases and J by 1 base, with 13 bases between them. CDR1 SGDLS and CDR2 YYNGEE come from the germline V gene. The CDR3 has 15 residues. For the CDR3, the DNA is TGTGCCAGCAGCGGGGGTGGGTCGGGGAACACTGAAGCTTTCTTT. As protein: CASSGGGSGNTEAFF.

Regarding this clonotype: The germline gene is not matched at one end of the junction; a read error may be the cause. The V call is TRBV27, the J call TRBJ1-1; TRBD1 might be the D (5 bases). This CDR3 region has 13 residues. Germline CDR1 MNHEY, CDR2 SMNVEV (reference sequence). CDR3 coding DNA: TGTGCCAGCAGTTTAGAGGCAGCCGACGGGGGGTGCTTT. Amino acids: CASSLEAADGGCF.

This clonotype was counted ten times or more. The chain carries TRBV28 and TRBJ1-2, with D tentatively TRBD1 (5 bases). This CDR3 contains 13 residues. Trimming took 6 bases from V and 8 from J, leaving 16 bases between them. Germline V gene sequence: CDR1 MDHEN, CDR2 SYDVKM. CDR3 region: CASRIRTTVGYTF. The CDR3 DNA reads TGTGCCAGCAGGATCAGGACAACTGTGGGCTACACCTTC.

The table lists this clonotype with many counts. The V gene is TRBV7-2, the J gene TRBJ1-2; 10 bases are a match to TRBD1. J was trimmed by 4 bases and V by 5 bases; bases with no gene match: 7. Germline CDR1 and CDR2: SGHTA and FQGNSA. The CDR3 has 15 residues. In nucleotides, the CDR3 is TGTGCCAGCAGCCTGGGACAGGGGATCGGCTATGGCTACACCTTC. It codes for CASSLGQGIGYGYTF.

The CDR3 spells CSAATRLGQYF. The CDR3 coding sequence is TGCAGTGCCGCCACTAGGTTGGGGCAGTACTTC. This chain connects TRBV20-1 to TRBJ2-7; tentative D call: TRBD2 (5 bases). CDR3 size: 11 residues. V was trimmed by 6 bases and J by 9 bases, leaving 15 bases between them. Germline loops: CDR1 DFQATT, CDR2 SNEGSKA (reference sequence).

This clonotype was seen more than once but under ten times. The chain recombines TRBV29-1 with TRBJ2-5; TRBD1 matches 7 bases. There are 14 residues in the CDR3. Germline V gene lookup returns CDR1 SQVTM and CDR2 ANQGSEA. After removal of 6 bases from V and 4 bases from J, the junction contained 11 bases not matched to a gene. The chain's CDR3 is CSVQQGTRGETQYF. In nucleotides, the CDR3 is TGCAGCGTCCAACAGGGGACGCGCGGAGAGACCCAGTACTTC.

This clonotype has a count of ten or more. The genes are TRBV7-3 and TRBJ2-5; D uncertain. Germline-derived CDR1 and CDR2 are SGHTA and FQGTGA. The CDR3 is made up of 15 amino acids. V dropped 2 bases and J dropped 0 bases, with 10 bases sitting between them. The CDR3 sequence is CASSLSGWYQETQYF. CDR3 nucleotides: TGTGCCAGCAGCTTATCTGGATGGTACCAAGAGACCCAGTACTTC. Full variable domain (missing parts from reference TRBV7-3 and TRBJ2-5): GAGVSQTPSNKVTEKGKYVELRCDPISGHTALYWYRQSLGQGPEFLIYFQGTGAADDSGLPNDRFFAVRPEGSVSTLKIQRTERGDSAVYLCASSLSGWYQETQYFGPGTRLLVL.

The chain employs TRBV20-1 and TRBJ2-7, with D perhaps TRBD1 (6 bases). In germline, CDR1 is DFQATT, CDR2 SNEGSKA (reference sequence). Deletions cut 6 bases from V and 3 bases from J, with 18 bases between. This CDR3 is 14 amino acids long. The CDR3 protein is CSAKFTGSFYEQYF. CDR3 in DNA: TGCAGTGCCAAGTTCACAGGGAGCTTCTACGAGCAGTACTTC.

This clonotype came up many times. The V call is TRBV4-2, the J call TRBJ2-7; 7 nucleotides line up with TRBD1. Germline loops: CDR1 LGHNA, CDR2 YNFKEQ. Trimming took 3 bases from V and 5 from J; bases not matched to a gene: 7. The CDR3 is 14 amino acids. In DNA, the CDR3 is TGTGCCAGCAGCCACCCAGGGGGTTTGAACGAGCAGTACTTC. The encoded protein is CASSHPGGLNEQYF.